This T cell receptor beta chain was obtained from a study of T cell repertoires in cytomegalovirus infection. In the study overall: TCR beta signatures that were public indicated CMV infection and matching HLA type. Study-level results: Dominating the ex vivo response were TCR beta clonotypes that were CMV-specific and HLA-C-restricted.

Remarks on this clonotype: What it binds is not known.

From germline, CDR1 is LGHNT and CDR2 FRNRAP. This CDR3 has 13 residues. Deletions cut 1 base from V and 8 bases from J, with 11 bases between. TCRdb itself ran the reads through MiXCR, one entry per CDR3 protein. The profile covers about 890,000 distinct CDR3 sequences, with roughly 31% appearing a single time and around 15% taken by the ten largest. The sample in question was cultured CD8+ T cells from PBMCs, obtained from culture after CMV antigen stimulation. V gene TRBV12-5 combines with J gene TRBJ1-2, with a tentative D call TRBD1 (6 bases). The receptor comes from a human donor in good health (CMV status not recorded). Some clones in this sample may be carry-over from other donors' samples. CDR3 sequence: CASGLEIRGGYTF. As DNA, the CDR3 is TGTGCTAGTGGTTTGGAGATCAGGGGAGGCTACACCTTC.